The 15 T cell receptor beta chains below come from one sample, sequenced in a study of beta chain features in type 1 diabetes. Every isolated RNA sample was fully reverse transcribed, so sequencing captured expressed TCRB transcripts. Produced via immunoSEQ multiplex PCR; TCRdb's table is partial and in-frame only. The sample shows roughly 310,000 clones, roughly 9.6% of them seen only once. Sequencing input: naive CD4+ T cells from blood. The receptors were sampled from a woman between 25 and 40 years old in good health.

CDR3 bases: TGTGCCAGCAGCTCCTCCGGGACTAGCGGGGCAGATACGCAGTATTTT. Its translation: CASSSSGTSGADTQYF. The chain carries TRBV11-2 and TRBJ2-3, with 13 bases identical to TRBD2. The germline V gene has CDR1 SGHAT and CDR2 FQNNGV. Trimming took 4 bases from V and 4 from J; bases not matched to a gene: 5. The CDR3 sequence is 16 residues long.

The rearrangement joins TRBV7-3 to TRBJ2-7, with 9 bases identical to TRBD1. With 5 bases clipped from V and 7 bases from J, the junction kept 9 bases outside the gene matches. Per the germline V gene, CDR1 is SGHTA and CDR2 is FQGTGA. This CDR3 has 14 residues. The CDR3 DNA is TGTGCCAGCAGCCCAGGGACAGGGCCTAGGGAGCAGTACTTC. It codes for CASSPGTGPREQYF. The whole variable domain, filled in from reference TRBV7-3 and TRBJ2-7, reads GAGVSQTPSNKVTEKGKYVELRCDPISGHTALYWYRQSLGQGPEFLIYFQGTGAADDSGLPNDRFFAVRPEGSVSTLKIQRTERGDSAVYLCASSPGTGPREQYFGPGTRLTVT.

The V gene is TRBV7-6, the J gene TRBJ2-7; a weak D match, TRBD1 (5 bases). CDR1 and CDR2 from the germline V gene are SGHVS and FNYEAQ. Trimming removed 2 bases from V and 5 bases from J, with 10 bases in between. This CDR3 region has 13 residues. This chain's CDR3 is CASSLSQGNEQYF. In nucleotides, the CDR3 is TGTGCCAGCAGCTTATCTCAGGGTAACGAGCAGTACTTC.

CDR3 coding DNA: TGTGCCAGCAGCAAACGGAGACAGGGCACAGATACGCAGTATTTT. It encodes CASSKRRQGTDTQYF. This chain joins TRBV21-1 and TRBJ2-3; no DNA check was done on the table's D call, TRBD1. TRBV21-1 is a pseudogene locus. The CDR3 extends over 15 amino acids.

This clone was detected only a few times. The chain has TRBV18 and TRBJ1-1, with a tentative D call TRBD1 (6 bases). The CDR3 is 16 amino acids. The V gene's germline CDR1 is KGHSH and CDR2 LQKENI. The V end lost 3 bases, the J end lost 0 bases, and 14 bases lay between the germline ends. The CDR3 bases are TGTGCCAGCTCACCGGGGACCGGGACAATGAACACTGAAGCTTTCTTT. Its translation is CASSPGTGTMNTEAFF.

Regarding this clone: This specimen includes other DNA sequences encoding the same CDR3. The genes are TRBV5-1 and TRBJ2-3, with TRBD1 matching 9 bases. The V segment lost 5 bases and the J segment 3 bases; nucleotides outside the gene matches: 7. This CDR3 has 15 residues. Germline V lookup: CDR1 SGHRS, CDR2 YFSETQ. In DNA form, the CDR3 reads TGCGCCAGCAGTCTGGGACAGGGAGGAACAGATACGCAGTATTTT. The encoded protein is CASSLGQGGTDTQYF.

This clone was seen a handful of times. This chain uses TRBV28 with TRBJ2-3; 9 nucleotides align to TRBD2. The V gene's germline CDR1 is MDHEN and CDR2 SYDVKM. Trimming cost V 8 bases and J 4 bases; bases outside gene matches: 10. CDR3 size: 15 residues. The CDR3 DNA sequence: TGTGCCAGCTTTAGCGGGAGCCTGGGATCAGATACGCAGTATTTT. Translated: CASFSGSLGSDTQYF.

Notes on this clone: The sample holds other DNA sequences that translate to the same CDR3. The CDR3 spells CASSLAGGSNTGELFF. As DNA, the CDR3 is TGTGCCAGCAGCTTAGCGGGAGGGTCGAACACCGGGGAGCTGTTTTTT. The chain uses TRBV7-2 and TRBJ2-2; 7 nucleotides line up with TRBD2. Germline CDR1 is SGHTA and CDR2 is FQGNSA. V lost 0 bases to trimming and J lost 0 bases; unmatched junction nucleotides: 1. The CDR3 runs 16 residues. Together with reference TRBV7-2 and TRBJ2-2, the CDR3 gives the full variable domain: GAGVSQSPSNKVTEKGKDVELRCDPISGHTALYWYRQSLGQGLEFLIYFQGNSAPDKSGLPSDRFSAERTGGSVSTLTIQRTQQEDSAVYLCASSLAGGSNTGELFFGEGSRLTVL.

In its sample, this clone was seen a few times. V gene TRBV2 combines with J gene TRBJ2-5; 8 positions match TRBD2. Germline V gene data show CDR1 as SNHLY and CDR2 as FYNNEI. After removal of 6 bases from V and 1 base from J, the junction contained 4 bases not matched to a gene. The CDR3 loop spans 14 amino acids. This chain's CDR3 is CASSLAGGQETQYF. The CDR3 region has the DNA TGTGCCAGCAGCCTAGCGGGCGGCCAAGAGACCCAGTACTTC.

This clone was counted only a few times. The chain uses TRBV7-2 and TRBJ2-5; tentatively, D is TRBD2 (5 bases). CDR3 size: 15 residues. The V gene's germline CDR1 is SGHTA and CDR2 FQGNSA. V lost 5 bases to trimming and J lost 1 base, with 14 bases between them. CDR3: CASSSDYTFQETQYF. As DNA, the CDR3 is TGTGCCAGCAGCAGCGACTATACATTCCAAGAGACCCAGTACTTC. The whole variable domain, filled in from reference TRBV7-2 and TRBJ2-5, reads GAGVSQSPSNKVTEKGKDVELRCDPISGHTALYWYRQSLGQGLEFLIYFQGNSAPDKSGLPSDRFSAERTGGSVSTLTIQRTQQEDSAVYLCASSSDYTFQETQYFGPGTRLLVL.

The chain links TRBV9 to TRBJ2-1; 10 bases fit TRBD2. The CDR3 runs to 20 residues. Germline-derived CDR1 and CDR2 are SGDLS and YYNGEE. V was clipped by 0 bases and J by 0 bases; unmatched bases: 12. As DNA, the CDR3 is TGTGCCAGCAGCGTAGATGGTAGGACTAGCGGTAAAAGCTCCTACAATGAGCAGTTCTTC. Its translation is CASSVDGRTSGKSSYNEQFF.

The CDR3 sequence is CASSSRDRQETQYF. CDR3 DNA sequence: TGCGCCAGCAGCTCTCGTGACAGACAAGAGACCCAGTACTTC. The chain is built from TRBV5-1 and TRBJ2-5, with D possibly TRBD1 on 5 matching bases. Trimming left V 3 bases short and J 2 bases short, with 11 bases between. The CDR3 has 14 amino acids. Per germline, CDR1 SGHRS and CDR2 YFSETQ. Variable domain in full (rest from reference TRBV5-1 and TRBJ2-5): KAGVTQTPRYLIKTRGQQVTLSCSPISGHRSVSWYQQTPGQGLQFLFEYFSETQRNKGNFPGRFSGRQFSNSRSEMNVSTLELGDSALYLCASSSRDRQETQYFGPGTRLLVL.

This chain uses TRBV23-1 with TRBJ2-2, with TRBD1 matching 10 bases. TRBV23-1 is treated as an ORF (open reading frame) with a function not yet certain. The CDR3 totals 15 residues. V was clipped by 6 bases and J by 3 bases; unmatched bases: 4. In nucleotides, the CDR3 is TGCGCCAGCAGCGACAGGGGGCGGGACACCGGGGAGCTGTTTTTT. Translated, it gives CASSDRGRDTGELFF.

The CDR3 DNA sequence: TGTGCCAGCAGCTCGACTAGCGGAGGCACAGATACGCAGTATTTT. Amino acids: CASSSTSGGTDTQYF. The chain couples TRBV7-6 to TRBJ2-3, with 9 bases identical to TRBD2. This CDR3 has 15 residues. Germline CDR1 reads SGHVS; CDR2 reads FNYEAQ. Trimming at V came to 4 bases and at J to 1 base, leaving 3 bases not matched to a gene. Variable domain in full (rest from reference TRBV7-6 and TRBJ2-3): GAGVSQSPRYKVTKRGQDVALRCDPISGHVSLYWYRQALGQGPEFLTYFNYEAQQDKSGLPNDRFSAERPEGSISTLTIQRTEQRDSAMYRCASSSTSGGTDTQYFGPGTRLTVL.

This rearrangement joins TRBV25-1 to TRBJ2-5; D gene unclear. The ends were cut back, 0 bases at V and 0 bases at J, with 8 bases in the middle. The germline V gene encodes CDR1 MGHDK and CDR2 SYGVNS. CDR3 size: 15 residues. CDR3 loop: CASSEYQAYQETQYF. The CDR3 nucleotides read TGTGCCAGCAGTGAATATCAGGCGTACCAAGAGACCCAGTACTTC.